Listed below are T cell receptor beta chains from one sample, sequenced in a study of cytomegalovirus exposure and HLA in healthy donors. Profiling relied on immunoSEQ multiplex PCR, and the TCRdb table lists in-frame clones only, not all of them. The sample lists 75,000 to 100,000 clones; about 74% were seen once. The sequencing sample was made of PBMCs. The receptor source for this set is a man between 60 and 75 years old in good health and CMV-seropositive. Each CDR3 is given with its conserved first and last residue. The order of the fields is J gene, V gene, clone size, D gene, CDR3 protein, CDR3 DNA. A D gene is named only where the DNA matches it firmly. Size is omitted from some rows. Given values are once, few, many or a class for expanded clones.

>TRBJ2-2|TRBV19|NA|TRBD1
CASSRKGQSHTGELFF
TGTGCCAGTAGTAGGAAGGGACAGAGTCACACCGGGGAGCTGTTTTTT
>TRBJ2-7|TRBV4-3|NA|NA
CASSQGGGSSHEQYF
TGCGCCAGCAGCCAAGGAGGAGGAAGTTCCCACGAGCAGTACTTC
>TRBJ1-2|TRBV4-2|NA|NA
CASSQDIWASYGYTF
TGTGCCAGCAGCCAAGATATCTGGGCCTCCTATGGCTACACCTTC
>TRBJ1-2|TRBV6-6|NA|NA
CASILRPGPNYGYTF
TGTGCCAGCATCCTTCGACCAGGGCCAAACTATGGCTACACCTTC
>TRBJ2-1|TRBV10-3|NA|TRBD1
CAISGFDRDVSYNEQFF
TGTGCCATCAGTGGATTCGACAGGGACGTCTCCTACAATGAGCAGTTCTTC
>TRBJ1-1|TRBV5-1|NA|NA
CASSPGGGRQAEAFF
TGCGCCAGCAGCCCCGGGGGAGGGAGACAGGCTGAAGCTTTCTTT
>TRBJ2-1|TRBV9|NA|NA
CASSVESYNEQFF
TGTGCCAGCAGCGTGGAGTCCTACAATGAGCAGTTCTTC
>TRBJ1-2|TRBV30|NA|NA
CAWASQGRYGYTF
TGTGCCTGGGCCTCACAGGGTCGCTATGGCTACACCTTC
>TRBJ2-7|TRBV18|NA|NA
CASSPQAYEQYF
TGTGCCAGCTCACCTCAGGCCTACGAGCAGTACTTC
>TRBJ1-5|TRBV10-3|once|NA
CAISESRGTGEPQHF
TGTGCCATCAGTGAGTCAAGGGGGACGGGTGAGCCCCAGCATTTT
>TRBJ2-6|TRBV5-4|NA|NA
CASSLVGVGANVLTF
TGTGCCAGCAGCTTAGTAGGGGTCGGGGCCAACGTCCTGACTTTC
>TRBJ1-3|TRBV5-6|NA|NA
CASRLFGAGNTIYF
TGTGCCAGCAGACTCTTCGGAGCGGGAAACACCATATATTTT
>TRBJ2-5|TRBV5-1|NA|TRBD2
CASSLGLPIQETQYF
TGCGCCAGCAGCCTGGGACTACCTATACAAGAGACCCAGTACTTC
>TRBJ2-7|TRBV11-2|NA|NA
CASSLGVGGLRDEQYF
TGTGCCAGCAGCTTAGGTGTGGGGGGGCTTCGGGACGAGCAGTACTTC
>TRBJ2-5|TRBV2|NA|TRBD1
CASSGGWTGTGETQYF
TGTGCCAGCAGTGGCGGCTGGACAGGGACGGGAGAGACCCAGTACTTC
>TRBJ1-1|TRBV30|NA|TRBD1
CAWSLIQGDTEAFF
TGTGCCTGGAGCCTAATACAGGGGGACACTGAAGCTTTCTTT
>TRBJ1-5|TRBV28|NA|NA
CASRDRMGQPQHF
TGTGCCAGCAGAGACAGGATGGGACAGCCCCAGCATTTT
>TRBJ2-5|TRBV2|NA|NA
CASSDRNQETQYF
TGTGCCAGCAGCGACAGGAACCAAGAGACCCAGTACTTC
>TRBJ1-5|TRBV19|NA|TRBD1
CASSMWVGRGRVYQPQHF
TGTGCCAGTAGTATGTGGGTGGGCAGGGGGCGCGTGTATCAGCCCCAGCATTTT
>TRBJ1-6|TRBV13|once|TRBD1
CASSAGQGIVAPLHF
TGTGCCAGCAGCGCGGGACAGGGGATAGTGGCACCCCTCCACTTT
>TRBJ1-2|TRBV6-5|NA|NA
CASSELRVNYGYTF
TGTGCCAGCAGTGAACTGAGGGTTAACTATGGCTACACCTTC
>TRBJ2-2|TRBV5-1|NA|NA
CASSRVTNTGELFF
TGCGCCAGCAGCCGGGTTACGAACACCGGGGAGCTGTTTTTT